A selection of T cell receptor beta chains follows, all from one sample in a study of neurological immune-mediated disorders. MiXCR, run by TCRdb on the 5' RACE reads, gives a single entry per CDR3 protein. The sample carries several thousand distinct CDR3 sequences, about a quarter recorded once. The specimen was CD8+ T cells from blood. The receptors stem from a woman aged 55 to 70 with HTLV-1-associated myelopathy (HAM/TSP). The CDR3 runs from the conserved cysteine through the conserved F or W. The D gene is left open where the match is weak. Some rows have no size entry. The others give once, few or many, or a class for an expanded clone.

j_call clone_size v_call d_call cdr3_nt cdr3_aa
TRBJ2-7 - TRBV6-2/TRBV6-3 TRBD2 TGTGCCAGCACCGGGACTAGCAGCGACGAGCAGTACTTC CASTGTSSDEQYF
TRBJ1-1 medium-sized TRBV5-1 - TGCGCCAGCAGCTTGGTGGGGACTGAAGCTTTCTTT CASSLVGTEAFF
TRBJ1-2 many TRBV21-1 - TGTGCCAGCAGCAAAAGTCCTAGGACAGCCTATGGCTACACCTTC CASSKSPRTAYGYTF
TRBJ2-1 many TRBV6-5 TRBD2 TGTGCCAGCAGACCCGGGCTAGCGGGACCCAATGAGCAGTTCTTC CASRPGLAGPNEQFF
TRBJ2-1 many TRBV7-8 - TGTGCCAGCAGCTTTTCAGGGGAGGAGGGTTACGAGCAGTTCTTC CASSFSGEEGYEQFF
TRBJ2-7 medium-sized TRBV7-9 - TGTGCCAGCAGTCAACCCGGGGGGCCGGGGGAGCAGTACTTC CASSQPGGPGEQYF
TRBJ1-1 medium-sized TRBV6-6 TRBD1 TGTGCCAGCAGTGGGACAGGGAAAGCTTACACTGAAGCTTTCTTT CASSGTGKAYTEAFF
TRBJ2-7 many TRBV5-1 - TGCGCCAGCAGCCCCTCTGACACGTCCTACGAGCAGTACTTC CASSPSDTSYEQYF
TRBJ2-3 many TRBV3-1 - TGTGCCAGCAGCCAAGGAGGGGTAGTCCCCGATACGCAGTATTTT CASSQGGVVPDTQYF
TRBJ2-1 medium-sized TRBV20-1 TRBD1 TGCAGTGCTAGAGATAACTCCGGGACAGGTCTGGGGGAGCAGTTCTTC CSARDNSGTGLGEQFF
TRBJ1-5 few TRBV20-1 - TGCAGTGCTAGTCGCCGGGACAGCAATCAGCCCCAGCATTTT CSASRRDSNQPQHF
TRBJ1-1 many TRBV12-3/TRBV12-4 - TGTGCCAGCAGTTACGGGACTGAAGCTTTCTTT CASSYGTEAFF
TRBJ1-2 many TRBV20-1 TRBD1 TGCAGTGCGGATCATGGACAGGGCGACTATGGCTACACCTTC CSADHGQGDYGYTF
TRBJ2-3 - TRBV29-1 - TGCAGCGTCCCCGGGATAGATACGCAGTATTTT CSVPGIDTQYF
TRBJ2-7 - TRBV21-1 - TGTGCCAGCAGCGCTACCCTAGCGTCTTACTACGAGCAGTACTTC CASSATLASYYEQYF
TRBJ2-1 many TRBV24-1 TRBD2 TGTGCCACCAGTGACCTGGGACTAGCGGGAGGCATCCCCAATGAGCAGTTCTTC CATSDLGLAGGIPNEQFF
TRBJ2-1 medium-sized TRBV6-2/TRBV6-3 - TGTGCCAGCAGTTTCCCCTTAGCAGGCTCCTATGAGCAGTTCTTC CASSFPLAGSYEQFF
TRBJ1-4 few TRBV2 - TGTGCCAGCAGTGAACGGGGGAACCCTAATGAAAAACTGTTTTTT CASSERGNPNEKLFF
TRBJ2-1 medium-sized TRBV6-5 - TGTGCCAGCAGCCGAGATCCGTCCTCCTACAATGAGCAGTTCTTC CASSRDPSSYNEQFF